The 16 T cell receptor beta chains below were found in one sample sequenced in a study of blood T cell repertoires in COVID-19. The repertoire was sequenced with immunoSEQ multiplex PCR; TCRdb's copy has only in-frame clones and lacks some. This table holds about 160,000 clones, approximately 95% found once. Input material: peripheral blood. These receptors came from a woman aged 55 to 70 with COVID-19, enrolled during active disease.

This rearrangement joins TRBV30 to TRBJ1-3; TRBD1 agrees at 8 bases. In germline, CDR1 is GTSNPN, CDR2 SVGIG (reference sequence). There are 14 residues in the CDR3. J was trimmed by 1 base and V by 8 bases; bases with no gene match: 7. The CDR3, as DNA: TGTGCCATCGACAGGGGCAGGTCTGGAAACACCATATATTTT. It is translated as CAIDRGRSGNTIYF.

The genes are TRBV5-8 and TRBJ2-4; 9 bases match TRBD1. This CDR3 is built from 15 residues. Germline V gene sequence: CDR1 SGHTS, CDR2 YDEGEE. The ends lost 3 bases at V and 3 bases at J; junction bases unmatched: 4. The CDR3 nucleotides are TGTGCCAGCAGCTGGGGACAGGGAGGCAAAAACATTCAGTACTTC. Translated, it gives CASSWGQGGKNIQYF.

V is TRBV6-2 or TRBV6-3 and J is TRBJ1-1, with D possibly being TRBD1 (6 bases). The CDR3 contains 14 residues. Germline lookup yields CDR1 MNHEY and CDR2 SVGEGT. V dropped 3 bases and J dropped 1 base, with 9 bases sitting between them. CDR3 protein: CASSYMTGNTEAFF. The CDR3 DNA follows: TGTGCCAGCAGTTATATGACAGGGAACACTGAAGCTTTCTTT.

This clone has a single count. The rearrangement links TRBV11-2 to TRBJ2-5, with 9 bases that match TRBD2. Trimming took 4 bases from V and 5 from J; bases not matched to a gene: 11. The CDR3 runs to 16 residues. The germline V gene has CDR1 SGHAT and CDR2 FQNNGV. This CDR3 reads CASSSRGSGGGETQYF. DNA of the CDR3: TGTGCCAGCAGCTCCCGCGGTAGCGGGGGAGGTGAGACCCAGTACTTC. Full variable domain (outside the CDR3, taken from reference TRBV11-2 and TRBJ2-5): EAGVAQSPRYKIIEKRQSVAFWCNPISGHATLYWYQQILGQGPKLLIQFQNNGVVDDSQLPKDRFSAERLKGVDSTLKIQPAKLEDSAVYLCASSSRGSGGGETQYFGPGTRLLVL.

This chain joins TRBV3-1 (or the pseudogene TRBV3-2) and TRBJ1-2; maybe TRBD1 (5 bases). V lost 4 bases and J 4 bases, leaving 10 bases between the germline ends. The CDR3 extends over 13 amino acids. The germline CDR1 and CDR2 sequences are LGHDT and YNNKEL (reference sequence). The CDR3 is CASSRRQSYGYTF. The DNA for the CDR3 is TGTGCCAGCAGCCGCCGACAGAGCTATGGCTACACCTTC.

A single count supports this clone. Other nucleotide sequences in the sample specify the same CDR3. The gene calls are TRBV4-1 and TRBJ2-3; tentative D call: TRBD2 (5 bases). The CDR3 loop spans 13 amino acids. Germline loops: CDR1 MGHRA, CDR2 YSYEKL. The V gene lost 1 base and the J gene lost 3 bases, with 5 bases spanning the gap. The CDR3 bases are TGCGCCAGCAGCCAAGCGGGAACAGATACGCAGTATTTT. This translates into CASSQAGTDTQYF.

V and J are TRBV3-1 (or the pseudogene TRBV3-2) and TRBJ1-5, with D maybe TRBD1 (6 bases). Germline assignment: CDR1 LGHDT and CDR2 YNNKEL (reference sequence). V lost 3 bases, J lost 5 bases, and 8 bases lay in between. This CDR3 region has 13 residues. CDR3 bases: TGTGCCAGCAGCCAGGGGGCTTATCAGCCCCAGCATTTT. This encodes CASSQGAYQPQHF.

J is TRBJ2-7 and V is TRBV19; TRBD1 matches 8 bases. This CDR3 contains 14 residues. The J segment lost 5 bases and the V segment lost 4 bases, leaving 7 bases of the junction unmatched. Germline lookup yields CDR1 LNHDA and CDR2 SQIVND (reference sequence). CDR3 region: CASSTGQGRHEQYF. The CDR3 nucleotides are TGTGCCAGTAGTACCGGACAGGGAAGGCACGAGCAGTACTTC.

This clone was counted a single time. The V gene is TRBV7-9, the J gene TRBJ1-4; 9 positions agree with TRBD1. Germline-derived CDR1 and CDR2 are SEHNR and FQNEAQ (reference sequence). The CDR3 has 15 residues. Trimming cost V 2 bases and J 7 bases; bases outside gene matches: 5. The CDR3 here is CASSLRVGQGEKLFF. In nucleotides, the CDR3 is TGTGCCAGCAGCTTAAGAGTGGGACAGGGTGAAAAACTGTTTTTT.

The chain links TRBV19 to TRBJ1-2; D not resolved. Germline CDR1 reads LNHDA; CDR2 reads SQIVND (reference sequence). The CDR3 covers 12 residues. V shed 6 bases and J shed 8 bases, with 13 bases lying between them. The DNA of the CDR3 is TGTGCCAGTAGGACGGGAAGCCAGGGCTACACCTTC. It translates to CASRTGSQGYTF.

The V and J genes are TRBV12-3 or TRBV12-4 and TRBJ1-2; D is unclear. The CDR3 sequence is 13 residues long. Between the trimmed V and J ends, which lost 0 bases and 8 bases, there was a span of 10 bases. The CDR3 region has the DNA TGTGCCAGCAGTTTAGCGGGTCCGGGGGGCTACACCTTC. Residues: CASSLAGPGGYTF.

The CDR3 nucleotides read TGTGCCAGCAGTTTCCTTAATGAGCAGTTCTTC. Residues: CASSFLNEQFF. The chain has TRBV12-3 or TRBV12-4 and TRBJ2-1; D gene uncertain. The CDR3 has 11 amino acids. V lost 3 bases and J 7 bases, leaving 4 bases between the germline ends.

V gene TRBV6-1 combines with J gene TRBJ2-4, with 10 bases that match TRBD2. CDR1 and CDR2 (germline): MNHNS, SASEGT. V was clipped by 1 base and J by 4 bases; unmatched bases: 7. The CDR3 has 17 residues. The CDR3 DNA reads as TGTGCCAGCAGTGAAGATCCTAGCGGGGGCCCTAAAAACATTCAGTACTTC. Translating it yields CASSEDPSGGPKNIQYF.

The CDR3 bases are TGTGCCAGCAGGGATGGACAGGGCCATGGCTACACCTTC. Its translation: CASRDGQGHGYTF. The genes are TRBV2 and TRBJ1-2; 8 bases are a match to TRBD1. The trim removed 6 bases at V and 6 bases at J, leaving 6 bases unmatched. The CDR3 has 13 amino acids. Germline V gene sequence: CDR1 SNHLY, CDR2 FYNNEI.

This chain joins TRBV7-9 and TRBJ1-2; 7 bases are shared with TRBD1. The ends lost 0 bases at V and 4 bases at J; junction bases unmatched: 2. The CDR3 runs 14 residues. Germline V gene lookup returns CDR1 SEHNR and CDR2 FQNEAQ (reference sequence). CDR3: CASSLAGGFYGYTF. In DNA, the CDR3 is TGTGCCAGCAGCTTAGCAGGGGGCTTCTATGGCTACACCTTC. The whole variable domain, remainder taken from reference TRBV7-9 and TRBJ1-2, is DTGVSQNPRHKITKRGQNVTFRCDPISEHNRLYWYRQTLGQGPEFLTYFQNEAQLEKSRLLSDRFSAERPKGSFSTLEIQRTEQGDSAMYLCASSLAGGFYGYTFGSGTRLTVV.

The chain recombines TRBV11-3 with TRBJ1-1; perhaps TRBD1 as D (6 bases). Germline CDR1 reads SGHNT; CDR2 reads YENEEA. Trimming left V 4 bases short and J 5 bases short, with 8 bases between. The CDR3 has 12 residues. The CDR3 reads CASSSTGTEAFF. The DNA for the CDR3 is TGTGCCAGCAGCTCAACAGGGACTGAAGCTTTCTTT.